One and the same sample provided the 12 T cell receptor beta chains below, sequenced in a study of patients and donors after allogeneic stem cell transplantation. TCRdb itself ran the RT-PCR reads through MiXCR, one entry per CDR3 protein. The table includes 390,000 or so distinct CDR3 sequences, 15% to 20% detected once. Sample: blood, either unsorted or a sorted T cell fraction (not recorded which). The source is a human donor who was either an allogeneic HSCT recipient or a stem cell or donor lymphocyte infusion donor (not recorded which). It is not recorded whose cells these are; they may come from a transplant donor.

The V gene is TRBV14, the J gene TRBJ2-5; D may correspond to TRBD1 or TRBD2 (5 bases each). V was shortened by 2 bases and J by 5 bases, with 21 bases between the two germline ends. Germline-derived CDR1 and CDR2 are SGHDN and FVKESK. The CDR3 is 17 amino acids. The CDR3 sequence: CASSQSRDGRFRETQYF. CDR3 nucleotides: TGTGCCAGCAGCCAAAGTCGGGACGGCCGGTTTAGGGAGACCCAGTACTTC.

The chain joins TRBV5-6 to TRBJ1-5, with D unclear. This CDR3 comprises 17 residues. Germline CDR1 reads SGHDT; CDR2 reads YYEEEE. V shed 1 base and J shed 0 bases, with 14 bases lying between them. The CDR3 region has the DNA TGTGCCAGCAGCTTGCATCTCAGAGTTAATAGCAATCAGCCCCAGCATTTT. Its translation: CASSLHLRVNSNQPQHF.

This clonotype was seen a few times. CDR3 region: CATSGTLFYNEQFF. CDR3 nucleotides: TGTGCCACCAGCGGAACTCTTTTCTACAATGAGCAGTTCTTC. The chain uses TRBV15 and TRBJ2-1, with D unresolved. Germline lookup yields CDR1 LNHNV and CDR2 YYDKDF (reference sequence). The CDR3 totals 14 residues. With 5 bases removed from V and 3 bases from J, the gap between germline ends came to 11 bases.

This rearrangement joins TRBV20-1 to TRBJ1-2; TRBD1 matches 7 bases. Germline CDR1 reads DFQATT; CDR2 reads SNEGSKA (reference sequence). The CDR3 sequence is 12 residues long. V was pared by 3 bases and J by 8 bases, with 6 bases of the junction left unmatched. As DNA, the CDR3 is TGCAGTGCTAGGACAGGGACGTCGGGCTACACCTTC. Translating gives CSARTGTSGYTF.

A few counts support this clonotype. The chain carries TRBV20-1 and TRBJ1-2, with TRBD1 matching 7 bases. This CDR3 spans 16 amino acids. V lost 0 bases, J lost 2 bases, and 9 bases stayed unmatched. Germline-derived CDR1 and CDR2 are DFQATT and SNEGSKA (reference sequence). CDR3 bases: TGCAGTGCTAGAGACTCCAAACAGGGGCAGAACTATGGCTACACCTTC. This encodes CSARDSKQGQNYGYTF.

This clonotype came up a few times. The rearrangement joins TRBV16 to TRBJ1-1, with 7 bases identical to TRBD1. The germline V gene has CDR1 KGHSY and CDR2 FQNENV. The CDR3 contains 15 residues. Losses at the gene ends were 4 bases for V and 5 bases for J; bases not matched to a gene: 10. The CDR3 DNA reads TGTGCCAGCAGCCCCGGACAGGATTTGAGGACTGAAGCTTTCTTT. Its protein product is CASSPGQDLRTEAFF.

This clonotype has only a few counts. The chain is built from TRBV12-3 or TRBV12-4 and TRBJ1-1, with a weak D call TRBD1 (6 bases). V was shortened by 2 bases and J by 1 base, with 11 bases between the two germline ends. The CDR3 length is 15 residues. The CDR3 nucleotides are TGTGCCAGCAGTTTATACCGGGACAAGAACACTGAAGCTTTCTTT. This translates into CASSLYRDKNTEAFF.

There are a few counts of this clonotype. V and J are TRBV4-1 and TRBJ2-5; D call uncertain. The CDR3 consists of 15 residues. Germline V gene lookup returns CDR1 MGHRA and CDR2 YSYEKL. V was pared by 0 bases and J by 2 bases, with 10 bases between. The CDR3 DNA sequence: TGCGCCAGCAGCCAAGATCGAGGATCTCAAGAGACCCAGTACTTC. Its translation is CASSQDRGSQETQYF.

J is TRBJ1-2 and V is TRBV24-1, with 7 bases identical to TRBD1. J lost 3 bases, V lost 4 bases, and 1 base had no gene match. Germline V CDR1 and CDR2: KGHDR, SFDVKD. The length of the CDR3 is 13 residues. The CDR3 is CATSEGQYYGYTF. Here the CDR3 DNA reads TGTGCCACCAGTGAGGGACAGTACTATGGCTACACCTTC.

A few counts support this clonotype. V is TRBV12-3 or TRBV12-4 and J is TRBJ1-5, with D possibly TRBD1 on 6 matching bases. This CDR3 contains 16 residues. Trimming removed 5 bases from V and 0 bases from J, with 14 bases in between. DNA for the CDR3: TGTGCCAGCAGTCGAGGACAGAGCTATAGCAATCAGCCCCAGCATTTT. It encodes CASSRGQSYSNQPQHF.

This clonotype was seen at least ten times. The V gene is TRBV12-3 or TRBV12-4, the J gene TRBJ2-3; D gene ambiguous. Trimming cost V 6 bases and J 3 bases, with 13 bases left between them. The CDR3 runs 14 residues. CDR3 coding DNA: TGTGCCAGCAGCCCGTCGAGAGCTACAGATACGCAGTATTTT. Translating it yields CASSPSRATDTQYF.

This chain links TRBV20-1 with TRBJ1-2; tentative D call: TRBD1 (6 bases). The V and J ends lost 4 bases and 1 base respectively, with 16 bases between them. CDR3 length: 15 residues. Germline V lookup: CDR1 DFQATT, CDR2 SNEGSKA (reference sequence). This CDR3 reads CSANNVRDINYGYTF. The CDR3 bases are TGCAGTGCTAATAACGTGAGGGACATTAACTATGGCTACACCTTC.